This T cell receptor beta chain was captured by sequencing in a study of identical twins' blood T cells (dated by TCRdb to 2013 to 2014). In terms of the full investigation: The approximately twelve libraries, six for the alpha chain and six for the beta chain, yielded 50 million or so Illumina reads in total. The study compared TCR alpha and beta chain repertoires of three pairs of monozygous twins using next-generation sequencing to assess genetic influence on repertoire formation. Study-wide conclusions, independent of this receptor: The number of CDR3 clonotypes shared between two donors was mainly determined by the product of the cloneset sizes of the two donors, and no clear deviation from this trend was shown by twins. The study stated that the proposed role of the TCRalpha J segment in MHC recognition during thymic selection needs to be validated by independent studies. Because the twins were reared together, environmental influences could not be ruled out as the explanation for twin similarity. Looking at the most abundant TCRbeta clonotypes, every donor had more CDR3 sequences in common with her twin than with unrelated donors. V gene usage was reported to be markedly more similar within twin pairs than between unrelated donors, even among non-selected out-of-frame TCRbeta clonotypes.

Six healthy women forming three monozygous twin pairs were used as donors. All three twin pairs had been reared together and were thought likely to have met the same infectious agents and vaccines. RNA was isolated from peripheral blood mononuclear cells and used to prepare TCR cDNA libraries. Library prep was done by 5' RACE. TCRdb names Illumina Genome Analyzer IIx as the instrument used. The RNA-based TCR cDNA libraries were made using a previously described protocol that was modified in several ways. To prevent cross-contamination, sample-specific barcodes were added to both ends of each TCR cDNA library during cDNA synthesis and amplification. The original methods were these. Each individual had between about 100,000 and nearly 550,000 identified clonotypes, and each library contained roughly 2 to 4 million CDR3-containing reads. Reads with improper barcode index combinations were discarded, after which clonesets were built for each library with the MiTCR software. During the assembly of CDR3 clonotypes by MiTCR, low-quality reads were filtered or rescued and PCR and sequencing errors were corrected. Artificial out-of-frame clonotypes were mapped to in-frame sequences, with one indel allowed in the CDR3, and then removed. Similarity in V and J gene usage between donors was calculated as the Jensen-Shannon divergence divided by the mean entropy. TCRdb reworked the public reads: Q25 trimming with fastp, MiXCR clone assembly, productive beta chains retained. Each record represents a unique CDR3 protein, reported with the most common genes and DNA among its rows. These V and J calls are TCRdb output, not the study's own analysis. A total of around 380,000 distinct CDR3 sequences appear in this sample, approximately 30% of them only once. The leading ten clones occupy about 6% of the sample.

About this clonotype: No antigen is known for it. No much larger clonotype is one base removed from it; base qualities were not supplied.

CDR1 and CDR2 are read off the germline V gene (reference sequence) as SEHNR and FQNEAQ. V is reduced by 1 base and J by 10 bases, leaving a spacing of 7 bases between them. Counted from cysteine to phenylalanine, this CDR3 has 11 amino acids. Of all the DNA, just the CDR3 is kept, 33 bases in frame from base 1. The receptor chain draws on TRBV7-9 and TRBJ1-1; TRBD1 is perhaps the D gene, given 5 matching bases. This clonotype was sampled from a woman aged 18-50 years in good health. Sequences were obtained from PBMCs. The CDR3 in this case is CASSLVGVAFF. The nucleotides read TGTGCCAGCAGCTTAGTAGGGGTAGCTTTCTTT.